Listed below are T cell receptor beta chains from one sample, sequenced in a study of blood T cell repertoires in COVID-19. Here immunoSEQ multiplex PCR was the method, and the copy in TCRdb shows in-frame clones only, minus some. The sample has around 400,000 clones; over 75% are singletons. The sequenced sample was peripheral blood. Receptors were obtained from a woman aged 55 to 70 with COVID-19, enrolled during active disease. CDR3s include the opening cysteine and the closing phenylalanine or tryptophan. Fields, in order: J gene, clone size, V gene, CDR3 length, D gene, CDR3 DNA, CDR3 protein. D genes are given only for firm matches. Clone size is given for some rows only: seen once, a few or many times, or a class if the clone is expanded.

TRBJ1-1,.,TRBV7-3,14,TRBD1,TGTGCCAGCAGCTCCTCCGGGACAGGGTCTGAAGCTTTCTTT,CASSSSGTGSEAFF
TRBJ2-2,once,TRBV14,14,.,TGTGCCAGCAGCCAAGATTCGGGTACCGGGGAGCTGTTTTTT,CASSQDSGTGELFF
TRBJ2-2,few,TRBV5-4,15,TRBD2,TGTGCCAGCACCCGGGGGGGGCAGGACACCGGGGAGCTGTTTTTT,CASTRGGQDTGELFF
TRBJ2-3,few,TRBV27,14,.,TGTGCCAGCAGTTTAGTATTGGCGGCAGATACGCAGTATTTT,CASSLVLAADTQYF
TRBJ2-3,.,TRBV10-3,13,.,TGTGCCATCAGCAGACAAGGGGAAGATACGCAGTATTTT,CAISRQGEDTQYF
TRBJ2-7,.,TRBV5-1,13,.,TGCGCCAGCAGAGAACAGGGAGGGTACGAGCAGTACTTC,CASREQGGYEQYF
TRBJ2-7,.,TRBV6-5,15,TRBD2,TGTGCCAGCATTCCCGGGTGGGGCGGGAGCTACGAGCAGTACTTC,CASIPGWGGSYEQYF
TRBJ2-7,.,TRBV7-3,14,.,TGTGCCAGCAGCTTCCAGGGAAGCTCCTACGAGCAGTACTTC,CASSFQGSSYEQYF
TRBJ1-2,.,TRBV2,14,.,TGTGCCAGCCCCCGGCAGTTGGGGGAGGGTGGCTACACCTTC,CASPRQLGEGGYTF
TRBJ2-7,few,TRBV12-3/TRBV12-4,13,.,TGTGCCAGCCGCCGTAGCGGCGGGGACGAGCAGTACTTC,CASRRSGGDEQYF
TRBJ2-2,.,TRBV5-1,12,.,TGCGCCAGCAGCTCCCAAACCGGGGAGCTGTTTTTT,CASSSQTGELFF
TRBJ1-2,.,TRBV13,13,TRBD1,TGTGCCAGCAGCTACGGACAGGGCTATGGCTACACCTTC,CASSYGQGYGYTF
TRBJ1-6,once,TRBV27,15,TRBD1,TGTGCCAGCAGTTTATACAGGGGGAGGGATTCACCCCTCCACTTT,CASSLYRGRDSPLHF
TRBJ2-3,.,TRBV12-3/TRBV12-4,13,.,TGTGCCAGCAGTTTGGGAGACGTAGGTACGCAGTATTTT,CASSLGDVGTQYF
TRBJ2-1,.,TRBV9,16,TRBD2,TGTGCCAGCAGCGTGGGACTAGCGGGGGGACAAAATGAGCAGTTCTTC,CASSVGLAGGQNEQFF
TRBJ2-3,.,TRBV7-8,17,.,TGTGCCAGCAGCCCCTACGCGGGAATCTCGGGCACAGATACGCAGTATTTT,CASSPYAGISGTDTQYF
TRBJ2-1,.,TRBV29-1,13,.,TGCAGCGTTGAAGGTGTACGGTACAATGAGCAGTTCTTC,CSVEGVRYNEQFF
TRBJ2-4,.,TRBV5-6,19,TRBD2,TGTGCCAGCAGCTTGTATAGGAGCGGACTAGCGGGGGTCAAAAACATTCAGTACTTC,CASSLYRSGLAGVKNIQYF
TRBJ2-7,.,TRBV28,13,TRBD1,TGTGCCAGTTCCGGACAGGATTCGTTCGAGCAGTACTTC,CASSGQDSFEQYF
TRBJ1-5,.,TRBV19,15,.,TGTGCCAGTAGTAGAAGGGACGGGGGGAGGCAGCCCCAGCATTTT,CASSRRDGGRQPQHF
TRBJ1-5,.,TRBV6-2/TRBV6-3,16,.,TGTGCCAGCAGTTCCCGACGAGGGTCGGATCATCAGCCCCAGCATTTT,CASSSRRGSDHQPQHF
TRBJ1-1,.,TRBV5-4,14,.,TGTGCCAGCAGGTGGCGGGAAAAGAACACTGAAGCTTTCTTT,CASRWREKNTEAFF
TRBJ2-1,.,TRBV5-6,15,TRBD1,TGTGCCAGCAGCGATGGACAGGAACGGTGGAATGAGCAGTTCTTC,CASSDGQERWNEQFF
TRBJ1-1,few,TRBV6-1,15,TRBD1,TGTGCCAGCAGTGACCTTGGACAGGGGGCAACTGAAGCTTTCTTT,CASSDLGQGATEAFF
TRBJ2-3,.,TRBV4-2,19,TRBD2,TGTGCCAGCAGCCAAGAGTCGGGGATAGCGGGGGGGCCGGTAGATACGCAGTATTTT,CASSQESGIAGGPVDTQYF
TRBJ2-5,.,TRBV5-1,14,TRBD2,TGCGCCAGCAGCCCCGGGACTAGCGGGGAGACCCAGTACTTC,CASSPGTSGETQYF